This entry lists 18 T cell receptor beta chains sequenced from one sample in a study of T cell clonality in common variable immunodeficiency. Assay used: immunoSEQ multiplex PCR; TCRdb lists only in-frame clones, some missing. The sample is made up of some 50,000 clones, none counted only once. The source material was peripheral blood mononuclear cells. The source of these receptors is a person aged 18 to 75 in good health.

This clone was detected ten times or more. The CDR3 end is not reached by the read, which stops 3 residues before it; the germline J gene fills it in. This sequence joins TRBV7-2 and TRBJ2-3; D might be TRBD1 (5 bases). Per germline, CDR1 SGHTA and CDR2 FQGNSA. The CDR3 is made up of 15 amino acids. CDR3 DNA (partial): TGTGCCAGCAGCTCACAGACAGATTTCCAAGAGACG. Its translation is CASSSQTDFQET. The whole CDR3 protein is CASSSQTDFQETQYF.

This clone was seen at least ten times. The read ends 3 residues shy of where the CDR3 ends; the end is completed using the germline J gene. This chain links TRBV14 with TRBJ2-3; perhaps TRBD2 as D (5 bases). There are 17 residues in the CDR3. Trimming stripped 4 bases from V and 0 bases from J, with 17 bases between. The germline V gene encodes CDR1 SGHDN and CDR2 FVKESK. The sequenced CDR3 bases are TGTGCCAGCAGCCGTCAGAGGAGCGGAAAGAGCACAGATACG. It yields the protein CASSRQRSGKSTDT. From start to end, the CDR3 is CASSRQRSGKSTDTQYF.

This clone was seen ten or more times. Coverage ceases 3 residues before the CDR3 finishes, and the germline J gene fills in the end. This chain uses TRBV6-2 or TRBV6-3 with TRBJ2-5, with 8 nucleotides matching TRBD2. With 8 bases clipped from V and 4 bases from J, the junction kept 9 bases outside the gene matches. The germline V gene has CDR1 MNHEY and CDR2 SVGEGT. CDR3 size: 14 residues. The CDR3: CASGPRGGRETQYF. The CDR3 DNA, read in part, is TGTGCCAGCGGTCCTCGGGGGGGCCGAGAGACC.

The table lists this clone with a few counts. This likely stems from a read error, as it lies one base from a far larger clone. The sequenced fragment ends 3 residues before the CDR3 boundary, so the rest is inferred from the germline J gene. The chain employs TRBV19 and TRBJ2-5; D is possibly TRBD2 (7 bases). This CDR3 is built from 14 residues. Germline assignment: CDR1 LNHDA and CDR2 SQIVND (reference sequence). The CDR3 loop is CASSSGGGPDTQYF. Partial CDR3 DNA: TGTGCCAGTAGTAGCGGGGGCGGTCCGGATACC.

This clone was recorded at least ten times. The read ends 3 residues early relative to the CDR3; the germline J gene fills the gap. The chain employs TRBV11-3 and TRBJ2-1; D remains ambiguous. CDR1 and CDR2 from the germline V gene are SGHNT and YENEEA. This CDR3 has 13 amino acids. Trimming left V 5 bases short and J 8 bases short, with 13 bases between. The CDR3 region is CASSLGFRDEQFF. The sequenced part of the CDR3 DNA is TGTGCCAGCAGCCTCGGGTTTCGGGATGAG.

In this sample, this clone turned up many times. This CDR3 reads CARSRDSTPRNSPLHF. The part of the CDR3 DNA that was read is TGTGCCAGAAGTCGGGACAGCACTCCAAGGAATTCACCC. The chain employs TRBV5-3 and TRBJ1-6; 7 nucleotides line up with TRBD1. The read comes to an end 3 residues before the CDR3 does, leaving the germline J gene to fill in the end. TRBV5-3 is given ORF status, its function remaining uncertain. This CDR3 comprises 16 residues. The junction had 12 bases not matched to a gene; V was cut back by 5 bases and J by 7 bases.

This clone was counted many times. The read gets to within 3 residues of the CDR3 end, and the germline J gene fills in the rest. The J gene is TRBJ2-2, the V gene TRBV7-6; no clear D. CDR3 size: 13 residues. CDR1 and CDR2 (germline): SGHVS, FNYEAQ. With 4 bases removed from V and 5 bases from J, the gap between germline ends came to 8 bases. The sequenced CDR3 bases are TGTGCCAGCAGCTCGAGGTGGACCGGGGAG. It encodes CASSSRWTGE. The entire CDR3 protein reads CASSSRWTGELFF.

This clone was observed many times. With the read ending 3 residues before the CDR3 end, the germline J gene is used to fill in that end. The chain links TRBV20-1 to TRBJ2-1, with D possibly being TRBD2 (5 bases). Germline V CDR1 and CDR2: DFQATT, SNEGSKA (reference sequence). V gave up 0 bases and J gave up 5 bases, with 14 bases separating them. This CDR3 comprises 15 residues. The CDR3 reads CSARDFLADHNEQFF. CDR3 DNA (partial): TGCAGTGCTAGAGATTTTCTAGCAGATCACAATGAG.

The sample holds a few counts of this clone. The observed sequence ends 3 residues before the CDR3 terminus, with the missing tail filled in from the germline J gene. This chain uses TRBV30 with TRBJ1-2, with 7 bases matching TRBD1. The CDR3 totals 11 residues. The V gene's germline CDR1 is GTSNPN and CDR2 SVGIG (reference sequence). The sequenced part of the CDR3 DNA is TGTGCCTGGATGCAGGGGGTCGGC. This translates into CAWMQGVG. The whole CDR3 reads CAWMQGVGYTF.

At least ten counts were recorded for this clone. The read finishes 3 residues shy of the CDR3 end, and the germline J gene is used to complete it. This chain joins TRBV5-1 and TRBJ1-1; tentative D call: TRBD1 (5 bases). CDR3 length: 13 residues. CDR1 and CDR2 from the germline V gene are SGHRS and YFSETQ. V lost 3 bases to trimming and J lost 4 bases, with 10 bases between them. The DNA read from the CDR3 is TGCGCCAGCAGCTACGACAGCCGCACTGAA. This sequence encodes CASSYDSRTE. The full-length CDR3 reads as CASSYDSRTEAFF.

This clone occurred many times. The CDR3 here is CASSIQGSTGELFF. The DNA read from the CDR3 is TGTGCCAGCAGCATACAGGGGAGCACCGGGGAG. The J gene is TRBJ2-2, the V gene TRBV12-3 or TRBV12-4; TRBD1 aligns across 7 bases. From the germline J gene comes the end of the CDR3, since the read stops 3 residues before it. This CDR3 region has 14 residues. The V gene end was trimmed by 6 bases and the J gene end by 4 bases; junction bases not matched to a gene: 5.

This clone was observed a few times. The sequenced fragment ends 3 residues before the CDR3 boundary, so the rest is inferred from the germline J gene. The V and J genes are TRBV5-6 and TRBJ2-3, with a possible D match to TRBD2 (6 bases). With 7 bases removed from V and 0 bases from J, the gap between germline ends came to 9 bases. The germline CDR1 and CDR2 sequences are SGHDT and YYEEEE. The CDR3 covers 13 residues. CDR3 bases read: TGTGCCAGCGGCGGGGACAGCACAGATACG. This gives the protein CASGGDSTDT. The entire CDR3 reads CASGGDSTDTQYF.

This clone was seen a handful of times. The sequence runs out 3 residues before the end of the CDR3; the remainder is reconstructed from the germline J gene. This sequence joins TRBV19 and TRBJ1-2; TRBD1 matches at 10 bases. The CDR3 is made up of 15 amino acids. Germline V gene lookup returns CDR1 LNHDA and CDR2 SQIVND (reference sequence). The chain's CDR3 is CASSIRDRGYNDYTF. The CDR3 DNA, read in part, is TGTGCCAGTAGTATCCGGGACAGGGGCTACAATGAC.

This clone was observed a handful of times. Sequencing ends 3 residues short of the CDR3 end; the germline J gene provides the rest. This chain joins TRBV7-2 and TRBJ2-2, with no clear D. Germline assignment: CDR1 SGHTA and CDR2 FQGNSA. The CDR3 sequence is 16 residues long. The CDR3: CASSLASTSTNEKLFF. The sequenced part of the CDR3 DNA is TGTGCCAGCAGCTTAGCGTCCACTTCAACTAATGAAAAG.

The sequenced CDR3 bases are TGTGCCAGCTCACCACCAGGGGACAATGAAAAG. The encoded protein is CASSPPGDNEK. The full CDR3 reads CASSPPGDNEKLFF. The rearrangement joins TRBV18 to TRBJ2-2, with D maybe TRBD1 (6 bases). The sequenced fragment ends 3 residues before the CDR3 boundary, so the rest is inferred from the germline J gene. From germline, CDR1 is KGHSH and CDR2 LQKENI. The length of the CDR3 is 14 residues.

This clone has at least ten counts. Read sequence stops 3 residues before the CDR3 end, and the germline J gene provides the missing end. This sequence joins TRBV5-4 and TRBJ1-6; 8 positions match TRBD1. Germline values: CDR1 SGHNT, CDR2 YYREEE (reference sequence). V gave up 0 bases and J gave up 8 bases; unmatched junction bases: 1. The CDR3 consists of 14 residues. The covered CDR3 bases are TGTGCCAGCAGCTTGGAGACAGGGGATTCACCC. This gives the protein CASSLETGDSP. The CDR3 in its entirety is CASSLETGDSPLHF.

This clone appeared many times. The read gets to within 3 residues of the CDR3 end, and the germline J gene fills in the rest. The sample has other DNA sequences that encode this CDR3 too. The V and J genes are TRBV19 and TRBJ2-3; TRBD2 matches at 9 bases. CDR1 and CDR2 (germline): LNHDA, SQIVND (reference sequence). The CDR3 is made up of 14 amino acids. V was pared by 4 bases and J by 4 bases, with 3 bases of the junction left unmatched. The CDR3: CASSTGGRADTQYF. CDR3 DNA, as far as it was read: TGTGCCAGTAGTACTGGCGGGAGGGCAGATACG.

This clone was counted at least ten times. The DNA ends 3 residues before the CDR3 does, and the rest of the CDR3 is filled in from the germline J gene. The rearrangement uses TRBV7-3 and TRBJ2-1; D might be TRBD1 or TRBD2, each matching 5 bases. The CDR3 runs to 14 residues. Per germline, CDR1 SGHTA and CDR2 FQGTGA. V lost 4 bases and J lost 8, with 15 bases in between. The CDR3 bases that were read are TGTGCCAGCAGCTACCGAGGGGAATTCTATGAG. Protein sequence: CASSYRGEFYE. The CDR3 reads in full as CASSYRGEFYEQFF.